These 21 T cell receptor beta chains share one sample of origin, sequenced in a study of control samples from healthy donors and cancer patients (dated by TCRdb to 2018 to 2021). The method behind the library was the immunoSEQ multiplex PCR assay. The clones in this table, taken by TCRdb from immuneACCESS, are in-frame only. Not every clone is retained; where verified, under half of the shortfall comes from an unresolved V gene, and the cause of the rest is unknown. In all, the sample holds 15,000 to 18,000 clones, and 87% of those were seen once. The leading ten clones occupy under 14% of the sample. Sequencing used PBMCs. The source of these receptors is a woman between 70 and 85 years old with colorectal cancer.

V and J are TRBV6-5 and TRBJ2-1; TRBD2 aligns across 12 bases. In germline, CDR1 is MNHEY, CDR2 SVGAGI. The V segment lost 4 bases and the J segment 8 bases; nucleotides outside the gene matches: 6. This CDR3 has 15 residues. CDR3 region: CASSSWTSGKDEQFF. The CDR3 DNA follows: TGTGCCAGCAGTTCTTGGACTAGCGGGAAAGATGAGCAGTTCTTC.

This clone was counted a few times. The chain employs TRBV5-4 and TRBJ2-2, with D possibly TRBD1 on 5 matching bases. This CDR3 comprises 15 residues. V was trimmed by 2 bases and J by 0 bases, leaving 8 bases between them. Looked up from germline, CDR1 is SGHNT and CDR2 is YYREEE (reference sequence). CDR3 coding DNA: TGTGCCAGCAGCTTTAGACAGACGAACACCGGGGAGCTGTTTTTT. Protein product: CASSFRQTNTGELFF.

The rearrangement uses TRBV5-1 and TRBJ1-2, with 7 bases aligning to TRBD1. The CDR3 spans 14 residues. V lost 0 bases and J lost 5; bases outside the gene matches: 4. The germline CDR1 and CDR2 sequences are SGHRS and YFSETQ. The CDR3 sequence is CASSLAGTEYGYTF. In DNA form, the CDR3 reads TGCGCCAGCAGCTTGGCCGGGACAGAATATGGCTACACCTTC.

The chain's CDR3 is CSVERQGGGTDTQYF. In DNA form, the CDR3 reads TGCAGCGTTGAACGCCAGGGTGGGGGCACAGATACGCAGTATTTT. The chain has TRBV29-1 and TRBJ2-3, with a tentative D call TRBD1 (5 bases). The CDR3 has 15 residues. Germline CDR1 is SQVTM and CDR2 is ANQGSEA. Trimming removed 2 bases at V and 1 base at J, with 13 bases between.

The chain has TRBV6-6 and TRBJ2-7; 11 bases fit TRBD1. CDR1 MNHNY and CDR2 SVGAGI come from the germline V gene (reference sequence). CDR3 length equals 16 residues. With 2 bases clipped from V and 5 bases from J, the junction kept 8 bases outside the gene matches. CDR3 sequence reads: CASSYPRDRGSNEQYF. The CDR3 DNA is TGTGCCAGCAGTTACCCCCGGGACAGGGGGTCTAACGAGCAGTACTTC.

This rearrangement joins TRBV27 to TRBJ1-5; D gene uncertain. The CDR3 runs to 14 residues. V dropped 0 bases and J dropped 7 bases, with 10 bases sitting between them. Germline CDR1 is MNHEY and CDR2 is SMNVEV (reference sequence). CDR3 sequence: CASSLSPSGQPQHF. The CDR3 nucleotides read TGTGCCAGCAGTTTATCCCCCAGCGGCCAGCCCCAGCATTTT.

This chain joins TRBV4-2 and TRBJ2-2, with unresolved D. Germline V gene sequence: CDR1 LGHNA, CDR2 YNFKEQ. The CDR3 runs to 13 residues. The V end was cut by 4 bases, the J end by 2 bases, with 5 bases between. CDR3 DNA sequence: TGTGCCAGCAGCCCCCTTAACACCGGGGAGCTGTTTTTT. Amino acids: CASSPLNTGELFF.

This clone is large by share. This chain links TRBV4-1 with TRBJ2-7, with 10 nucleotides matching TRBD2. The CDR3 runs 16 residues. V was pared by 1 base and J by 2 bases, with 5 bases of the junction left unmatched. Germline V gene data show CDR1 as MGHRA and CDR2 as YSYEKL. DNA for the CDR3: TGCGCCAGCAGCCAAGGTGGACTAGCGGACCCCTACGAGCAGTACTTC. Protein: CASSQGGLADPYEQYF.

This clone was seen only once. The chain links TRBV18 to TRBJ2-1; TRBD2 is a possible D gene (6 bases). This CDR3 spans 16 amino acids. The V gene's germline CDR1 is KGHSH and CDR2 LQKENI. V was pared by 3 bases and J by 0 bases, with 12 bases between. This CDR3 reads CASSPGVAASYNEQFF. CDR3 in DNA: TGTGCCAGCTCACCTGGAGTAGCGGCCTCCTACAATGAGCAGTTCTTC.

In DNA, the CDR3 is TGTGCCAGCAGCCCCCTGGGGCGGGAGGGTAAGCAGTACTTC. Amino acids: CASSPLGREGKQYF. The chain uses TRBV5-4 and TRBJ2-7; TRBD2 agrees at 9 bases. Germline trimming cut 4 bases from V and 8 bases from J; bases unmatched to any gene: 10. The germline CDR1 and CDR2 sequences are SGHNT and YYREEE (reference sequence). The CDR3 consists of 14 residues.

The rearrangement links TRBV12-5 to TRBJ1-5; D gene uncertain. In germline, CDR1 is LGHNT, CDR2 FRNRAP. The CDR3 consists of 10 residues. Trimming shortened V by 6 bases and J by 4 bases, and 1 base separated the two germline ends. This chain's CDR3 is CASGNQPQHF. The CDR3 region has the DNA TGTGCTAGTGGAAATCAGCCCCAGCATTTT.

The chain is built from TRBV7-9 and TRBJ2-1; D is perhaps TRBD2 (6 bases). Germline assignment: CDR1 SEHNR and CDR2 FQNEAQ (reference sequence). Trimming shortened V by 5 bases and J by 6 bases, and 11 bases separated the two germline ends. The CDR3 totals 13 residues. The CDR3 protein is CASSDRDFNEQFF. The CDR3 nucleotides read TGTGCCAGCAGCGACCGGGACTTCAATGAGCAGTTCTTC.

The chain is built from TRBV27 and TRBJ2-1, with TRBD1 as a possible D gene (6 bases). Germline CDR1 MNHEY, CDR2 SMNVEV (reference sequence). With 4 bases removed from V and 9 bases from J, the gap between germline ends came to 16 bases. The length of the CDR3 is 14 residues. The CDR3 region is CASSWVERGSEQFF. The CDR3 DNA is TGTGCCAGCAGTTGGGTTGAGAGGGGGAGTGAGCAGTTCTTC.

V gene TRBV9 combines with J gene TRBJ2-1; TRBD2 might be the D (5 bases). Germline lookup yields CDR1 SGDLS and CDR2 YYNGEE. This CDR3 is built from 16 residues. Trimming left V 0 bases short and J 4 bases short, with 14 bases between. This chain's CDR3 is CASSVGLGSLYNEQFF. The CDR3 DNA reads TGTGCCAGCAGCGTAGGTCTAGGGAGTTTGTACAATGAGCAGTTCTTC.

This sequence joins TRBV21-1 and TRBJ2-7. TRBV21-1 is a documented pseudogene. This CDR3 is 15 amino acids long. The CDR3 DNA follows: TGTGCCAGCAGCAAAGGGGGAAGGATCAACTACGAGCAGTACTTC. Translating it yields CASSKGGRINYEQYF.

This clone occurred once. The gene calls are TRBV19 and TRBJ1-5; tentative D call: TRBD1 (6 bases). This CDR3 has 14 amino acids. Germline loops: CDR1 LNHDA, CDR2 SQIVND (reference sequence). V was shortened by 1 base and J by 5 bases, with 9 bases between the two germline ends. Written as DNA, the CDR3 is TGTGCCAGTAGTATAGGGCAGGGGTATCAGCCCCAGCATTTT. Its translation: CASSIGQGYQPQHF. The full variable domain, its missing parts supplied by reference TRBV19 and TRBJ1-5, is DGGITQSPKYLFRKEGQNVTLSCEQNLNHDAMYWYRQDPGQGLRLIYYSQIVNDFQKGDIAEGYSVSREKKESFPLTVTSAQKNPTAFYLCASSIGQGYQPQHFGDGTRLSIL.

This sequence joins TRBV7-9 and TRBJ1-5, with D tentatively TRBD1 (6 bases). CDR1 and CDR2 from the germline V gene are SEHNR and FQNEAQ (reference sequence). V lost 7 bases and J 7 bases, leaving 17 bases between the germline ends. The CDR3 runs 14 residues. The CDR3 sequence: CASTVSGGGQPQHF. Written as DNA, the CDR3 is TGTGCCAGCACCGTTAGTGGGGGCGGGCAGCCCCAGCATTTT.

The CDR3 protein is CASSSIGKNYGYTF. CDR3 nucleotides: TGTGCCAGCAGTTCTATCGGCAAAAACTATGGCTACACCTTC. V usage is TRBV28 and J usage is TRBJ1-2; D remains ambiguous. Germline CDR1 and CDR2: MDHEN and SYDVKM. The CDR3 totals 14 residues. The V and J ends lost 4 bases and 2 bases respectively, with 11 bases between them.

The rearrangement uses TRBV28 and TRBJ2-7; 8 bases agree with TRBD1. Germline V gives CDR1 MDHEN, CDR2 SYDVKM. This CDR3 comprises 15 residues. J lost 1 base, V lost 4 bases, and 6 bases had no gene match. In nucleotides, the CDR3 is TGTGCCAGCAGTTCCGGGACAGGATTTTCCTACGAGCAGTACTTC. Protein: CASSSGTGFSYEQYF.

The chain is built from TRBV21-1 and TRBJ2-7; TRBD2, the table's D call, was not compared with the DNA. TRBV21-1 is annotated as a pseudogene. The CDR3 is 18 amino acids. CDR3 sequence reads: CASSNPTRNPGITYEQYF. The CDR3 coding sequence is TGTGCCAGCAGCAACCCAACCCGAAATCCGGGAATCACATACGAGCAGTACTTC.

The chain employs TRBV11-2 and TRBJ2-2; D not resolved. V was clipped by 7 bases and J by 8 bases, with 17 bases between them. The CDR3 is made up of 14 amino acids. The germline V gene encodes CDR1 SGHAT and CDR2 FQNNGV. The CDR3: CASKLGSDQGELFF. DNA for the CDR3: TGTGCCAGCAAACTGGGGTCCGACCAAGGGGAGCTGTTTTTT.